Presented here are 28 T cell receptor beta chains from one specimen sequenced in a study of graft-versus-host responses after intestinal transplantation. Their target antigens are unknown. Some clones are missing from TCRdb's copy, which holds only in-frame ones; the method was immunoSEQ multiplex PCR. The table has 85,000 to 100,000 clones, roughly nine tenths seen once. The material sequenced was unstimulated CD4+ T cells sorted from spleen or lymph node cells, taken before intestinal transplant. The receptors shown here come from a human donor who received an intestinal transplant.

The chain is built from TRBV6-5 and TRBJ1-2; the match to TRBD1 covers 9 bases. V was clipped by 5 bases and J by 3 bases; unmatched bases: 4. The CDR3 is 14 residues long. Germline CDR1 is MNHEY and CDR2 is SVGAGI. The CDR3 region has the DNA TGTGCCAGCAGTCTACAGGGGGCTCACTATGGCTACACCTTC. Translation: CASSLQGAHYGYTF.

This clone was detected only once. The chain links TRBV7-7 to TRBJ2-7, with 9 positions matching TRBD2. This CDR3 comprises 14 residues. V was clipped by 6 bases and J by 3 bases; unmatched bases: 6. CDR1 and CDR2 (germline): SSHAT, FNYEAQ (reference sequence). The CDR3 nucleotides read TGTGCCAGCAGTCCCGGGACTAGCAGCTACGAGCAGTACTTC. It yields the protein CASSPGTSSYEQYF.

The CDR3 protein is CASSSRGVAGGSFSYNEQFF. Here the CDR3 DNA reads TGTGCCAGTAGTTCCCGAGGGGTAGCGGGGGGCTCCTTCTCTTACAATGAGCAGTTCTTC. The chain couples TRBV19 to TRBJ2-1, with 10 bases identical to TRBD2. J lost 4 bases, V lost 5 bases, and 20 bases had no gene match. Germline V gene sequence: CDR1 LNHDA, CDR2 SQIVND (reference sequence). The CDR3 is made up of 20 amino acids.

This clone was picked up a small number of times. This chain links TRBV29-1 with TRBJ2-7, with D perhaps TRBD2 (6 bases). The V gene lost 7 bases and the J gene lost 6 bases, with 13 bases spanning the gap. Germline CDR1 is SQVTM and CDR2 is ANQGSEA. The CDR3 extends over 11 amino acids. The CDR3 DNA sequence: TGCAGCGGACGGCGGGGCTCCGAGCAGTACTTC. The encoded protein is CSGRRGSEQYF.

This sequence joins TRBV10-3 and TRBJ1-5; D is unclear. CDR3 length: 13 residues. In germline, CDR1 is ENHRY, CDR2 SYGVKD. V was shortened by 5 bases and J by 6 bases, with 11 bases between the two germline ends. Written as DNA, the CDR3 is TGTGCCATCAGTTCTCAGGCTACTCAGCCCCAGCATTTT. Protein product: CAISSQATQPQHF.

The rearrangement uses TRBV10-2 and TRBJ1-1; the D is unclear. CDR1 and CDR2 from the germline V gene are WSHSY and SAAADI. The CDR3 contains 12 residues. V gave up 7 bases and J gave up 6 bases, with 12 bases separating them. The CDR3 here is CASTSSLPEAFF. The DNA for the CDR3 is TGCGCCAGCACGAGTAGCCTCCCTGAAGCTTTCTTT.

V gene TRBV10-1 combines with J gene TRBJ2-3; 8 nucleotides match TRBD2. CDR3 length equals 15 residues. Germline CDR1 reads WNHNN; CDR2 reads SYGVQD (reference sequence). Unmatched junction bases numbered 3, after V lost 3 bases and J lost 1 base. CDR3 in DNA: TGCGCCAGCAGTGACCCGGGACTAGGCACAGATACGCAGTATTTT. Protein product: CASSDPGLGTDTQYF.

This clone was counted a few times. V usage is TRBV28 and J usage is TRBJ2-1; 15 bases align to TRBD2. With 5 bases clipped from V and 8 bases from J, the junction kept 4 bases outside the gene matches. Per germline, CDR1 MDHEN and CDR2 SYDVKM. The CDR3 extends over 15 amino acids. The CDR3 region is CASSGGLAGGHEQFF. The CDR3 DNA is TGTGCCAGCAGTGGGGGACTAGCGGGAGGCCATGAGCAGTTCTTC.

This chain links TRBV6-1 with TRBJ1-1; 10 bases agree with TRBD1. The length of the CDR3 is 13 residues. J gave up 4 bases and V 4 bases, and 0 bases lay outside the gene matches. Looked up from germline, CDR1 is MNHNS and CDR2 is SASEGT. CDR3 nucleotides: TGTGCCAGCAGTGGACAGGGGGCCACTGAAGCTTTCTTT. It translates to CASSGQGATEAFF.

The CDR3 region has the DNA TGCGCCAGCAACCAGAGGGACAGGAGCACAGATACGCAGTATTTT. It yields the protein CASNQRDRSTDTQYF. The chain is built from TRBV5-1 and TRBJ2-3; 8 positions agree with TRBD1. Germline V gene lookup returns CDR1 SGHRS and CDR2 YFSETQ. V shed 6 bases, J shed 0 bases, and the junction held 6 bases outside the gene matches. CDR3 size: 15 residues.

This clone was counted a single time. The DNA of the CDR3 is TGTGCCAGCAGACCGGGACTAGCGGTATACGAGCAGTACTTC. It translates to CASRPGLAVYEQYF. This chain uses TRBV2 with TRBJ2-7, with 11 nucleotides matching TRBD2. Germline V gene data show CDR1 as SNHLY and CDR2 as FYNNEI. V shed 6 bases, J shed 4 bases, and the junction held 5 bases outside the gene matches. This CDR3 has 14 amino acids.

The CDR3 DNA reads TGCGCCAGCAGCTTGGCCGGTGCGGCCGACGGCACAGATACGCAGTATTTT. Translation gives CASSLAGAADGTDTQYF. The chain combines TRBV5-1 with TRBJ2-3; no clear D gene. This CDR3 is built from 17 residues. V lost 0 bases, J lost 1 base, and 15 bases lay in between. Germline loops: CDR1 SGHRS, CDR2 YFSETQ. Combining the CDR3 with reference TRBV5-1 and TRBJ2-3 gives the whole variable domain KAGVTQTPRYLIKTRGQQVTLSCSPISGHRSVSWYQQTPGQGLQFLFEYFSETQRNKGNFPGRFSGRQFSNSRSEMNVSTLELGDSALYLCASSLAGAADGTDTQYFGPGTRLTVL.

The V call is TRBV29-1, the J call TRBJ2-1; 11 bases map to TRBD2. There are 15 residues in the CDR3. V dropped 4 bases and J dropped 2; count of bases not matched to a gene: 4. The germline gives CDR1 SQVTM, CDR2 ANQGSEA. The CDR3 coding sequence is TGCAGCGTTGCTGTAGCGGGAGGGCCCTACAATGAGCAGTTCTTC. Translation: CSVAVAGGPYNEQFF.

This sequence joins TRBV2 and TRBJ2-7; TRBD1 agrees at 9 bases. With 8 bases clipped from V and 3 bases from J, the junction kept 5 bases outside the gene matches. Germline V gene sequence: CDR1 SNHLY, CDR2 FYNNEI. The CDR3 consists of 13 residues. CDR3 sequence: CASYNRGLYEQYF. The DNA of the CDR3 is TGTGCCAGCTACAACAGGGGGCTCTACGAGCAGTACTTC.

This sequence joins TRBV7-6 and TRBJ2-3; 10 bases agree with TRBD2. J lost 3 bases, V lost 5 bases, and 5 bases had no gene match. The CDR3 runs to 15 residues. Germline V gene sequence: CDR1 SGHVS, CDR2 FNYEAQ. CDR3 protein: CASSLGTSVTDTQYF. In DNA, the CDR3 is TGTGCCAGCAGCCTGGGGACTAGCGTTACAGATACGCAGTATTTT.

This rearrangement joins TRBV6-4 to TRBJ1-5; possible D gene TRBD1, 6 bases. V was pared by 6 bases and J by 4 bases, with 7 bases between. The CDR3 totals 12 residues. Per the germline V gene, CDR1 is MRHNA and CDR2 is SNTAGT. The CDR3 coding sequence is TGTGCCAGCAGGACAGGAAATCAGCCCCAGCATTTT. Its translation: CASRTGNQPQHF.

The V gene is TRBV5-4, the J gene TRBJ2-3, with TRBD1 as a possible D gene (5 bases). This CDR3 has 16 residues. V lost 1 base to trimming and J lost 2 bases, with 14 bases between them. Germline V gene lookup returns CDR1 SGHNT and CDR2 YYREEE (reference sequence). CDR3 sequence (DNA): TGTGCCAGCAGCTTGCTTAGGGGAAAGGACACAGATACGCAGTATTTT. This translates into CASSLLRGKDTDTQYF. Full variable domain (missing parts from reference TRBV5-4 and TRBJ2-3): ETGVTQSPTHLIKTRGQQVTLRCSSQSGHNTVSWYQQALGQGPQFIFQYYREEENGRGNFPPRFSGLQFPNYSSELNVNALELDDSALYLCASSLLRGKDTDTQYFGPGTRLTVL.

This chain joins TRBV2 and TRBJ2-5, with D tentatively TRBD2 (5 bases). Germline CDR1 reads SNHLY; CDR2 reads FYNNEI. This CDR3 region has 14 residues. V was pared by 4 bases and J by 5 bases, with 14 bases between. The CDR3 nucleotides are TGTGCCAGCAGTGCGCAGCGGAGGAGGGAGACCCAGTACTTC. The encoded protein is CASSAQRRRETQYF.

The chain combines TRBV18 with TRBJ2-1; D might be TRBD2 (5 bases). The CDR3 is 14 amino acids. With 4 bases removed from V and 5 bases from J, the gap between germline ends came to 12 bases. Germline V gene sequence: CDR1 KGHSH, CDR2 LQKENI. The chain's CDR3 is CASSLTSRDNEQFF. In DNA, the CDR3 is TGTGCCAGCTCACTTACTAGTAGGGACAATGAGCAGTTCTTC.

The gene calls are TRBV7-7 and TRBJ2-1; 9 bases are shared with TRBD2. There are 15 residues in the CDR3. The germline V gene encodes CDR1 SSHAT and CDR2 FNYEAQ (reference sequence). V dropped 5 bases and J dropped 6; count of bases not matched to a gene: 8. CDR3 nucleotide sequence: TGTGCCAGCAGCCCCGGGACTAGCTCTTCCAATGAGCAGTTCTTC. This sequence encodes CASSPGTSSSNEQFF.

V and J are TRBV6-6 and TRBJ2-5; 8 bases line up with TRBD2. The V gene's germline CDR1 is MNHNY and CDR2 SVGAGI (reference sequence). Trimming removed 7 bases from V and 1 base from J; junction bases left unmatched: 5. There are 14 residues in the CDR3. This CDR3 is CASKMTSAQETQYF. The CDR3 nucleotides are TGTGCCAGCAAGATGACTAGCGCCCAAGAGACCCAGTACTTC.

The chain recombines TRBV27 with TRBJ2-1; D is possibly TRBD1 (6 bases). The V end lost 5 bases, the J end lost 7 bases, and 18 bases lay between the germline ends. Germline lookup yields CDR1 MNHEY and CDR2 SMNVEV (reference sequence). The CDR3 extends over 15 amino acids. CDR3 amino acids: CASSAPGQGQNEQFF. DNA for the CDR3: TGTGCCAGCAGTGCGCCGGGACAAGGGCAAAATGAGCAGTTCTTC.

The rearrangement links TRBV4-1 to TRBJ2-7, with 8 nucleotides matching TRBD2. J gave up 2 bases and V 0 bases, and 6 bases lay outside the gene matches. CDR3 length equals 16 residues. The germline CDR1 and CDR2 sequences are MGHRA and YSYEKL. In DNA form, the CDR3 reads TGCGCCAGCAGCCAAGATAGGGTAGCGGGAACCTACGAGCAGTACTTC. This encodes CASSQDRVAGTYEQYF.

The chain couples TRBV5-1 to TRBJ2-1; 10 nucleotides agree with TRBD2. Germline CDR1 SGHRS, CDR2 YFSETQ. The CDR3 has 16 residues. V was clipped by 4 bases and J by 0 bases; unmatched bases: 4. CDR3 region: CASSLQREGSYNEQFF. As DNA, the CDR3 is TGCGCCAGCAGCCTCCAGCGGGAGGGCTCCTACAATGAGCAGTTCTTC.

The chain links TRBV11-3 to TRBJ1-1; perhaps TRBD1 as D (5 bases). V shed 2 bases and J shed 5 bases, with 12 bases lying between them. This CDR3 contains 14 residues. The germline V gene has CDR1 SGHNT and CDR2 YENEEA. The CDR3 region is CASSLQGVLTEAFF. As DNA, the CDR3 is TGTGCCAGCAGCTTACAGGGTGTATTGACTGAAGCTTTCTTT. The full variable domain, in which reference TRBV11-3 and TRBJ1-1 provide the parts outside the CDR3, is EAGVVQSPRYKIIEKKQPVAFWCNPISGHNTLYWYLQNLGQGPELLIRYENEEAVDDSQLPKDRFSAERLKGVDSTLKIQPAELGDSAVYLCASSLQGVLTEAFFGQGTRLTVV.

The chain employs TRBV6-5 and TRBJ2-3; TRBD2 might be the D (6 bases). Trimming removed 6 bases at V and 1 base at J, with 14 bases between. Germline loops: CDR1 MNHEY, CDR2 SVGAGI. The CDR3 is made up of 15 amino acids. The CDR3 protein is CASSPSGVGTDTQYF. CDR3 DNA sequence: TGTGCCAGCAGCCCCTCGGGGGTTGGCACAGATACGCAGTATTTT.

The chain couples TRBV12-5 to TRBJ2-7; D gene ambiguous. Germline V gene lookup returns CDR1 LGHNT and CDR2 FRNRAP. CDR3 length: 14 amino acids. V lost 2 bases, J lost 2 bases, and 10 bases lay in between. The DNA of the CDR3 is TGTGCTAGTGGTTTGAATGACAAAGCCTACGAGCAGTACTTC. It is translated as CASGLNDKAYEQYF.

This chain uses TRBV30 with TRBJ1-2, with 9 bases identical to TRBD1. CDR1 and CDR2 from the germline V gene are GTSNPN and SVGIG (reference sequence). The CDR3 is made up of 13 amino acids. The CDR3 spells CALGQGLFYGYTF. CDR3 DNA: TGTGCATTGGGACAGGGCCTTTTCTATGGCTACACCTTC.